Detailed here is one TCR beta chain. Its matching antigen is unknown. This entry is derived from a study of response to subunit inactivated influenza vaccine. Whole-study findings and limits: That few new T cells are recruited by each seasonal influenza vaccination was the authors' suggestion.

TCRdb fed the RT-PCR reads into MiXCR, producing one record per CDR3 protein. The sample contains hundreds of thousands of distinct CDR3 sequences, approximately 18% of which appear only once. The origin of this receptor is a man aged 45-65 years who received an inactivated influenza vaccine. Sequenced material: PBMCs from blood, taken 5 days after vaccination.

The CDR3, as DNA: TGCAGTGCTAGAGATATAGCGGGAGGTGGGTCCTACAATGAGCAGTTCTTC. This translates into CSARDIAGGGSYNEQFF. This sequence joins TRBV20-1 and TRBJ2-1, with TRBD2 matching 10 bases. CDR3 length: 17 amino acids. Looked up from germline, CDR1 is DFQATT and CDR2 is SNEGSKA (reference sequence). J lost 1 base, V lost 0 bases, and 6 bases had no gene match.